This T cell receptor beta chain stems from a study of blood T cells in healthy people across ages. The V end lost 5 bases, the J end lost 6 bases, and 10 bases lay between the germline ends. This CDR3 comprises 12 residues. As concerns this clonotype: What it binds is not known.

Primed by a sample-barcoded 5' primer and a J-beta primer mix, a second PCR proceeded for about 6 to 11 cycles. A template-switch adaptor that had 12 random nucleotides put a tag on each cDNA molecule. TCRdb reprocessed the 5' RACE reads via MiXCR and lists one record per CDR3 protein. The sample includes around 1,800,000 distinct CDR3 sequences, approximately 39% of them seen just once. Study-wide results and limits: TCR beta diversity was tightly associated with the proportion of naive T cells.

This chain uses TRBV12-3 or TRBV12-4 with TRBJ1-1; possible D gene TRBD1, 6 bases. The sequencing input was blood. This sequence was found in a human donor in good health. CDR3 sequence reads: CASSRTDSEAFF. The CDR3 bases are TGTGCCAGCAGTCGGACAGACTCTGAAGCTTTCTTT.